The clone carrying this TCR beta chain was counted ten times or more. Germline V gene data show CDR1 as DFQATT and CDR2 as SNEGSKA (reference sequence). The CDR3 has 13 residues. Trimming shortened V by 6 bases and J by 6 bases, and 15 bases separated the two germline ends. TCRdb fed the RT-PCR reads into MiXCR, producing one record per CDR3 protein. The sample holds about 680,000 distinct CDR3 sequences, approximately 15% seen once. The source of this sequence is a female donor in good health, serving as a healthy control. Sequences were obtained from memory CD4+ T cells from blood. The V and J genes are TRBV20-1 and TRBJ2-4; D is unclear. CDR3 amino acids: CSAGWAVGNIQYF. The CDR3 DNA reads TGCAGTGCAGGTTGGGCTGTGGGAAACATTCAGTACTTC.